The 20 T cell receptor beta chains reported below all come from one sample, sequenced in a study of blood T cell repertoires in COVID-19. Libraries were prepared by immunoSEQ multiplex PCR; TCRdb keeps only in-frame clonotypes and omits some of them. This sample has tens of thousands of clones, with approximately 76% found just once. Sequenced: peripheral blood. The receptors here all came from a man in his 70s with active or convalescent COVID-19.

Only a few counts were recorded for this clone. V and J are TRBV28 and TRBJ1-1; TRBD1 might be the D (5 bases). Germline V gene data show CDR1 as MDHEN and CDR2 as SYDVKM. Trimming cost V 10 bases and J 7 bases, with 22 bases left between them. The CDR3 sequence is 14 residues long. Here the CDR3 reads CATTLPQGQGEAFF. CDR3 coding DNA: TGTGCCACCACCTTGCCTCAGGGCCAGGGTGAAGCTTTCTTT.

The V gene is TRBV4-2, the J gene TRBJ2-3; D uncertain. This CDR3 has 16 residues. With 1 base removed from V and 4 bases from J, the gap between germline ends came to 15 bases. Germline CDR1 reads LGHNA; CDR2 reads YNFKEQ. The CDR3 loop is CASSQGNSPFADTQYF. The DNA for the CDR3 is TGTGCCAGCAGCCAAGGTAATAGCCCATTTGCAGATACGCAGTATTTT.

V gene TRBV4-2 combines with J gene TRBJ2-4; tentatively, D is TRBD1 (5 bases). The germline V gene has CDR1 LGHNA and CDR2 YNFKEQ. The CDR3 extends over 14 amino acids. The V end was cut by 4 bases, the J end by 6 bases, with 13 bases between. The CDR3 DNA follows: TGTGCCAGCAGCCCCGAAAGGGGCGGAAACATTCAGTACTTC. It is translated as CASSPERGGNIQYF.

CDR3 in amino acids: CASVGGGPNTEAFF. Here the CDR3 DNA reads TGTGCCAGCGTTGGAGGAGGGCCGAACACTGAAGCTTTCTTT. The chain is built from TRBV6-5 and TRBJ1-1; D remains unclear. CDR1 and CDR2 (germline): MNHEY, SVGAGI. Trimming removed 8 bases from V and 1 base from J, with 14 bases in between. This CDR3 contains 14 residues.

V gene TRBV5-1 combines with J gene TRBJ2-5, with D unclear. The V end lost 0 bases, the J end lost 2 bases, and 8 bases lay between the germline ends. Germline values: CDR1 SGHRS, CDR2 YFSETQ. The CDR3 consists of 14 residues. DNA for the CDR3: TGCGCCAGCAGCTTGGGTCCTAGGCAAGAGACCCAGTACTTC. Its translation: CASSLGPRQETQYF.

This chain connects TRBV4-1 to TRBJ2-7, with 9 bases matching TRBD1. The CDR3 totals 14 residues. Unmatched junction bases numbered 4, after V lost 5 bases and J lost 2 bases. Germline V gives CDR1 MGHRA, CDR2 YSYEKL. CDR3 nucleotide sequence: TGCGCCAGCAGCAGCCGGGACAGGGCCTACGAGCAGTACTTC. It specifies CASSSRDRAYEQYF.

The table lists this clone with a count of one. The V gene is TRBV2, the J gene TRBJ1-4; the D is unclear. Germline CDR1 SNHLY, CDR2 FYNNEI. The CDR3 is made up of 13 amino acids. V shed 4 bases and J shed 7 bases, with 10 bases lying between them. In DNA form, the CDR3 reads TGTGCCAGCAGTGTGAGTGGGAGTGAAAAACTGTTTTTT. Translated, it gives CASSVSGSEKLFF.

The chain couples TRBV29-1 to TRBJ2-1; D is undetermined. CDR3 length: 13 amino acids. Trimming took 5 bases from V and 0 from J, leaving 8 bases between them. Germline CDR1 SQVTM, CDR2 ANQGSEA. The CDR3 sequence: CSVRRGSYNEQFF. The CDR3 DNA sequence: TGCAGCGTTCGGAGAGGCTCCTACAATGAGCAGTTCTTC.

This clone was observed a few times. This chain's CDR3 is CASSEYGTQNSPLHF. The CDR3 DNA is TGTGCCAGCAGTGAATACGGGACACAAAATTCACCCCTCCACTTT. This chain connects TRBV2 to TRBJ1-6, with D perhaps matching TRBD1 (6 bases). Germline V CDR1 and CDR2: SNHLY, FYNNEI. The CDR3 length is 15 residues. V lost 2 bases and J lost 7, with 12 bases in between.

The genes are TRBV30 and TRBJ1-4; D not certain. Trimming left V 8 bases short and J 8 bases short, with 12 bases between. CDR1 GTSNPN and CDR2 SVGIG come from the germline V gene (reference sequence). The CDR3 has 11 amino acids. The CDR3 coding sequence is TGTGCCCAATCACGGAGGGAAAAACTGTTTTTT. It yields the protein CAQSRREKLFF.

The V call is TRBV29-1, the J call TRBJ2-7; the match to TRBD1 covers 8 bases. Germline trimming cut 5 bases from V and 3 bases from J; bases unmatched to any gene: 6. The CDR3 runs 13 residues. Germline loops: CDR1 SQVTM, CDR2 ANQGSEA. CDR3 protein: CSVIRDRNYEQYF. CDR3 DNA sequence: TGCAGCGTTATCCGGGACAGGAACTACGAGCAGTACTTC.

The chain recombines TRBV6-5 with TRBJ2-7, with 8 bases fitting TRBD1. Germline V CDR1 and CDR2: MNHEY, SVGAGI. This CDR3 region has 14 residues. The trim removed 8 bases at V and 2 bases at J, leaving 8 bases unmatched. The CDR3 region has the DNA TGTGCCAGCGCGACCGACAGGGGAACCTACGAGCAGTACTTC. Protein: CASATDRGTYEQYF.

The chain couples TRBV28 to TRBJ2-5; D remains ambiguous. The CDR3 runs to 8 residues. Germline V lookup: CDR1 MDHEN, CDR2 SYDVKM. V lost 3 bases, J lost 13 bases, and 3 bases lay in between. CDR3: CASSFGYF. The CDR3 DNA reads as TGTGCCAGCAGTTTCGGGTACTTC.

V is TRBV28 and J is TRBJ1-2; TRBD1 matches at 10 bases. The trim removed 2 bases at V and 6 bases at J, leaving 0 bases unmatched. The CDR3 is made up of 13 amino acids. CDR1 is MDHEN and CDR2 is SYDVKM in the germline V gene. The CDR3 protein is CASSLGQGDGYTF. Here the CDR3 DNA reads TGTGCCAGCAGTTTAGGACAGGGGGATGGCTACACCTTC.

The chain carries TRBV28 and TRBJ2-2; the D gene is possibly TRBD2 (6 bases). The V and J ends lost 3 bases and 5 bases respectively, with 7 bases between them. The CDR3 is made up of 13 amino acids. Germline assignment: CDR1 MDHEN and CDR2 SYDVKM. The CDR3 reads CASSFGGTGELFF. The CDR3 nucleotides read TGTGCCAGCAGTTTTGGGGGGACCGGGGAGCTGTTTTTT.

A few counts support this clone. V is TRBV14 and J is TRBJ1-1, with D hard to call. This CDR3 has 13 residues. CDR1 SGHDN and CDR2 FVKESK come from the germline V gene. Trimming removed 5 bases at V and 6 bases at J, with 13 bases between. CDR3 region: CASSSMRGAEAFF. Here the CDR3 DNA reads TGTGCCAGCAGCTCTATGCGGGGAGCTGAAGCTTTCTTT.

V usage is TRBV2 and J usage is TRBJ2-3, with a possible D match to TRBD2 (6 bases). V was cut by 6 bases and J by 2 bases, with 15 bases left in between. Germline values: CDR1 SNHLY, CDR2 FYNNEI. The length of the CDR3 is 15 residues. The CDR3: CASSRNGGNTDTQYF. Written as DNA, the CDR3 is TGTGCCAGCAGCCGAAACGGGGGAAACACAGATACGCAGTATTTT.

The V call is TRBV25-1, the J call TRBJ2-6, with 7 positions matching TRBD1. The V gene end was trimmed by 9 bases and the J gene end by 4 bases; junction bases not matched to a gene: 15. The germline CDR1 and CDR2 sequences are MGHDK and SYGVNS. The CDR3 is 17 amino acids. The CDR3 DNA sequence: TGTGCCAGTACTACCGACAGGGTCAACTCCGGGGCCAACGTCCTGACTTTC. Amino acid sequence: CASTTDRVNSGANVLTF.

In this sample, this clone turned up a few times. The chain joins TRBV11-1 to TRBJ2-1; 8 bases match TRBD1. With 1 base clipped from V and 1 base from J, the junction kept 3 bases outside the gene matches. Per the germline V gene, CDR1 is SGHAT and CDR2 is FQDESV (reference sequence). This CDR3 region has 16 residues. The CDR3 sequence is CASSLVGQGSYNEQFF. DNA of the CDR3: TGTGCCAGCAGCTTAGTCGGACAGGGATCCTACAATGAGCAGTTCTTC.

The V and J genes are TRBV6-5 and TRBJ2-7, with a tentative D call TRBD2 (6 bases). Germline V gene data show CDR1 as MNHEY and CDR2 as SVGAGI. The V end lost 2 bases, the J end lost 6 bases, and 8 bases lay between the germline ends. This CDR3 comprises 12 residues. This CDR3 is CASSYLGGEQYF. DNA of the CDR3: TGTGCCAGCAGTTACCTCGGGGGCGAGCAGTACTTC.